This is a list of T cell receptor beta chains from one sample in a study of T cell repertoires in cytomegalovirus infection. Their antigen targets remain unknown. TCRdb ran MiXCR on the reads and lists one entry per CDR3 protein. In the table there are some 99,000 distinct CDR3 sequences, 25% to 35% of which are singletons. Sequenced material: CD8+ T cells from cultured PBMCs, taken from culture after CMV antigen stimulation. The receptors come from a human donor in good health (CMV status not recorded). Some clones in this sample may be carry-over from other donors' samples. The CDR3 runs from the conserved cysteine through the conserved F or W. The order of the fields is J gene, V gene, CDR3 protein.

TRBJ2-1 | TRBV2 | CASSEGTGVVEQFF
TRBJ1-1 | TRBV11-1 | CASSPVRQRRNTEAFF
TRBJ1-1 | TRBV2 | CASGRGWGTEAFF
TRBJ2-7 | TRBV7-9 | CASSSGLAFHEQYF
TRBJ1-1 | TRBV11-1 | CASSGDRGTGMNTEAFF
TRBJ1-2 | TRBV12-5 | CASGAGQPMIYGYTF
TRBJ2-1 | TRBV27 | CASSRGLPYNEQFF
TRBJ2-2 | TRBV7-3 | CASSLNSGGSNTGELFF
TRBJ2-2 | TRBV11-3 | CASSLGGSGELFF
TRBJ2-5 | TRBV6-6 | CASSQTRGGWETQYF
TRBJ1-2 | TRBV6-1 | CASKENENYGYTF
TRBJ1-4 | TRBV4-1 | CASSQDGTGYEKLFF
TRBJ2-3 | TRBV6-5 | CASSSVPRGDTQYF
TRBJ1-5 | TRBV30 | CAWNLWGPNQPQHF
TRBJ2-5 | TRBV7-9 | CASSLDMTAASMETQYF
TRBJ2-1 | TRBV4-1 | CASSLTISYNEQFF
TRBJ2-3 | TRBV7-2 | CASSPPGGGPDTQYF
TRBJ2-1 | TRBV5-5 | CASSLETGGVYNEQFF
TRBJ1-5 | TRBV6-1 | CASSPGLPQPQHF
TRBJ2-3 | TRBV7-6 | CASSTVPEDTQYF
TRBJ2-3 | TRBV12-3/TRBV12-4 | CASSLSGSGITDTQYF
TRBJ1-1 | TRBV7-9 | CASRVGPNTEAFF
TRBJ2-4 | TRBV28 | CASSIGQPGSKNIQYF
TRBJ2-7 | TRBV12-3/TRBV12-4 | CASSLPVGASYEQYF
TRBJ2-3 | TRBV24-1 | CATSDLVTLPDTQYF
TRBJ2-3 | TRBV6-5 | CASSYIFPTDTQYF
TRBJ1-1 | TRBV19 | CASTPGVMNTEAFF
TRBJ2-3 | TRBV20-1 | CSAERGGQAITDTQYF
TRBJ1-1 | TRBV28 | CASSRGTPNTEAFF
TRBJ2-7 | TRBV15 | CATSSRALAGPYEQYF
TRBJ1-2 | TRBV7-4 | CASSLLVNFYGYIF
TRBJ1-5 | TRBV7-8 | CASSPKGALGNQPQHF
TRBJ2-3 | TRBV6-5 | CASREGGTDTQYF
TRBJ2-7 | TRBV7-9 | CASSLSHEYEQYF
TRBJ1-1 | TRBV10-2 | CASSESKGGAEAFF
TRBJ1-1 | TRBV20-1 | CSARDMAGTEAFF
TRBJ2-5 | TRBV7-6 | CASSGGGLRETQYF
TRBJ2-7 | TRBV12-3/TRBV12-4 | CASSPTSPYEQYF
TRBJ2-2 | TRBV20-1 | CSARDKSGGWNTGELFF
TRBJ1-1 | TRBV5-4 | CASSLTGGVTEAFF
TRBJ2-2 | TRBV7-9 | CASSSPQSGELFF
TRBJ1-2 | TRBV7-9 | CASSLEVLQDPNYGYTF
TRBJ2-3 | TRBV27 | CASSFSQDTQYF
TRBJ2-7 | TRBV28 | CASSARTSGGSGQYF
TRBJ2-5 | TRBV11-3 | CASSLWPGETQYF
TRBJ2-3 | TRBV9 | CASSVGTSPTDTQYF
TRBJ2-7 | TRBV7-9 | CASSLAGGSAYEQYF
TRBJ1-2 | TRBV12-3/TRBV12-4 | CASSFSPADYGYTF
TRBJ2-3 | TRBV30 | CAWSGPWGTQYF
TRBJ2-7 | TRBV5-6 | CASSLWTSYEQYF
TRBJ2-7 | TRBV14 | CASSQGSGFAYEQYF
TRBJ2-1 | TRBV12-3/TRBV12-4 | CASRSTPGTSFVEFF